These 20 T cell receptor beta chains originate from one sample sequenced in a study of T-cell memory formation after mild COVID-19. TCRdb called the 5' RACE reads again in MiXCR, with one record for every CDR3 protein. The sample records roughly 340,000 distinct CDR3 sequences, about 15% being singletons. The sample was PBMCs or a T cell subset sorted from them (not recorded which). These receptors all come from a man in his late teens or twenties who had mild COVID-19 (a few samples of this study predate the infection). Cell type and time point are not known.

The rearrangement joins TRBV7-3 to TRBJ2-2; D not resolved. The V and J ends lost 4 bases and 10 bases respectively, with 16 bases between them. The CDR3 covers 14 residues. Per germline, CDR1 SGHTA and CDR2 FQGTGA. CDR3 residues: CASSSSSGGSELFF. The CDR3 bases are TGTGCCAGCAGCTCTTCTTCGGGTGGATCGGAGCTGTTTTTT. Full variable domain (missing parts from reference TRBV7-3 and TRBJ2-2): GAGVSQTPSNKVTEKGKYVELRCDPISGHTALYWYRQSLGQGPEFLIYFQGTGAADDSGLPNDRFFAVRPEGSVSTLKIQRTERGDSAVYLCASSSSSGGSELFFGEGSRLTVL.

The chain carries TRBV29-1 and TRBJ2-1; 9 bases align to TRBD1. In germline, CDR1 is SQVTM, CDR2 ANQGSEA. The CDR3 covers 13 residues. The V segment lost 7 bases and the J segment 3 bases; nucleotides outside the gene matches: 4. CDR3 loop: CSAPGQGYNEQFF. DNA of the CDR3: TGCAGCGCTCCGGGACAGGGCTACAATGAGCAGTTCTTC.

CDR3 sequence reads: CASSLGPGQGQETQYF. The CDR3 bases are TGTGCCAGCAGCTTAGGGCCGGGACAGGGGCAAGAGACCCAGTACTTC. The chain couples TRBV7-3 to TRBJ2-5; 10 bases are shared with TRBD1. The CDR3 extends over 16 amino acids. The J segment lost 2 bases and the V segment lost 2 bases, leaving 5 bases of the junction unmatched. Germline V gene lookup returns CDR1 SGHTA and CDR2 FQGTGA.

This clonotype was observed many times. Germline and junction disagree at one end, which may indicate a read error. This chain uses TRBV28 with TRBJ1-4, with D unclear. The CDR3 sequence is 13 residues long. Germline CDR1 is MDHEN and CDR2 is SYDVKM. CDR3 in DNA: TGTGCCAGCAGCTTATACAAGGCTATGGGACTGTTTTTT. Its translation is CASSLYKAMGLFF.

This clonotype was seen a handful of times. The rearrangement joins TRBV7-2 to TRBJ1-5; D is ambiguous. The CDR3 sequence is 12 residues long. Trimming stripped 3 bases from V and 6 bases from J, with 6 bases between. The germline V gene encodes CDR1 SGHTA and CDR2 FQGNSA. In DNA, the CDR3 is TGTGCCAGCAGCTTCGGGCCTCAGCCCCAGCATTTT. Translation: CASSFGPQPQHF.

This clonotype was seen only a few times. The chain employs TRBV18 and TRBJ1-2, with TRBD1 matching 7 bases. CDR1 and CDR2 (germline): KGHSH, LQKENI. V lost 5 bases, J lost 11 bases, and 8 bases stayed unmatched. CDR3 size: 12 residues. The CDR3 DNA reads TGTGCCAGCTCATCAGCCCAGGGGGGATACACCTTC. Its protein is CASSSAQGGYTF.

This clonotype was seen repeatedly, ten times or more. This chain links TRBV7-2 with TRBJ2-7; D tentatively reads TRBD1 or TRBD2 (5 bases each). CDR1 is SGHTA and CDR2 is FQGNSA in the germline V gene. Trimming took 4 bases from V and 4 from J, leaving 11 bases between them. This CDR3 is built from 13 residues. The CDR3 loop reads CASSSSGAYEQYF. The CDR3 nucleotides read TGTGCCAGCAGCTCCTCCGGGGCATACGAGCAGTACTTC.

V and J are TRBV7-9 and TRBJ2-1; 10 bases are shared with TRBD2. Germline CDR1 SEHNR, CDR2 FQNEAQ (reference sequence). Unmatched junction bases numbered 10, after V lost 4 bases and J lost 10 bases. This CDR3 is built from 15 residues. The chain's CDR3 is CASSWCERGGQEQFF. CDR3 sequence (DNA): TGTGCCAGCAGCTGGTGCGAGCGGGGGGGCCAAGAGCAGTTCTTC.

There are many counts of this clonotype. The J gene is TRBJ1-6, the V gene TRBV20-1; 8 bases are shared with TRBD1. V was pared by 4 bases and J by 2 bases, with 4 bases of the junction left unmatched. Germline V gene data show CDR1 as DFQATT and CDR2 as SNEGSKA (reference sequence). This CDR3 contains 15 residues. The CDR3 here is CSATDRGTYNSPLHF. CDR3 coding DNA: TGCAGTGCTACAGACAGGGGTACCTATAATTCACCCCTCCACTTT.

The table lists this clonotype with a few counts. The chain links TRBV12-3 or TRBV12-4 to TRBJ2-4; a possible D gene is TRBD2 (5 bases). The ends were cut back, 5 bases at V and 3 bases at J, with 8 bases in the middle. This CDR3 has 13 residues. Written as DNA, the CDR3 is TGTGCCAGCAGTACCGGGGTCAAAAACATTCAGTACTTC. This translates into CASSTGVKNIQYF.

This clonotype was seen more than once but under ten times. V usage is TRBV20-1 and J usage is TRBJ2-7, with 7 nucleotides matching TRBD1. The CDR3 totals 12 residues. The germline CDR1 and CDR2 sequences are DFQATT and SNEGSKA (reference sequence). V lost 2 bases, J lost 2 bases, and 0 bases stayed unmatched. The CDR3 region is CSARTGAYEQYV. Written as DNA, the CDR3 is TGCAGTGCTAGAACAGGGGCCTACGAGCAGTACGTC.

The chain joins TRBV27 to TRBJ2-6; tentatively, D is TRBD1 (6 bases). The CDR3 loop spans 16 amino acids. The ends were cut back, 10 bases at V and 1 base at J, with 17 bases in the middle. Germline assignment: CDR1 MNHEY and CDR2 SMNVEV (reference sequence). The CDR3 bases are TGTGCCACGGGCCGCGGGCAGGGGTCTGGGGCCAACGTCCTGACTTTC. It specifies CATGRGQGSGANVLTF.

V is TRBV6-2 or TRBV6-3 and J is TRBJ2-7, with D maybe TRBD1 (5 bases). Trimming cost V 6 bases and J 4 bases, with 10 bases left between them. CDR3 length: 12 amino acids. Looked up from germline, CDR1 is MNHEY and CDR2 is SVGEGT. Written as DNA, the CDR3 is TGTGCCAGCAGCCCCAGGGAATACGAGCAGTACTTC. Translating gives CASSPREYEQYF.

The chain joins TRBV10-3 to TRBJ1-6, with TRBD1 identical over 9 bases. Trimming removed 10 bases from V and 8 bases from J; junction bases left unmatched: 12. Germline CDR1 is ENHRY and CDR2 is SYGVKD. The CDR3 has 15 amino acids. CDR3 DNA: TGTGCCACCACTGCGGGACAGGGTCTACATTCACCCCTCCACTTT. Translating gives CATTAGQGLHSPLHF.

This clonotype was picked up a small number of times. The chain uses TRBV27 and TRBJ1-2; no reliable D call. This CDR3 spans 13 amino acids. Trimming removed 3 bases from V and 7 bases from J, with 12 bases in between. Germline CDR1 reads MNHEY; CDR2 reads SMNVEV (reference sequence). As DNA, the CDR3 is TGTGCCAGCAGTTTTAATGAAGTAACTGGCTACACCTTC. It codes for CASSFNEVTGYTF.

This clonotype was counted a few times. The chain employs TRBV6-5 and TRBJ2-3, with D unclear. Trimming stripped 4 bases from V and 0 bases from J, with 11 bases between. Germline CDR1 MNHEY, CDR2 SVGAGI. CDR3 length: 15 amino acids. CDR3 loop: CASSFQDSSTDTQYF. The CDR3 DNA reads TGTGCCAGCAGTTTTCAGGATTCTAGCACAGATACGCAGTATTTT.

This chain joins TRBV4-1 and TRBJ2-1; D possibly corresponds to TRBD1 (6 bases). CDR1 MGHRA and CDR2 YSYEKL come from the germline V gene. Trimming stripped 7 bases from V and 6 bases from J, with 7 bases between. CDR3 size: 11 residues. CDR3 protein: CASTGANEQFF. In DNA form, the CDR3 reads TGCGCCAGCACAGGGGCCAATGAGCAGTTCTTC.

This clonotype appeared a few times. The V gene is TRBV7-6, the J gene TRBJ2-2; possibly TRBD2 for D (5 bases). This CDR3 has 13 residues. Germline CDR1 SGHVS, CDR2 FNYEAQ. Trimming took off 11 bases at V and 1 base at J, with 11 bases between the two ends. The DNA of the CDR3 is TGTGCCGTCAGACGGGGGAACACCGGGGAGCTGTTTTTT. Protein: CAVRRGNTGELFF. Full variable domain (rest looked up from reference TRBV7-6 and TRBJ2-2): GAGVSQSPRYKVTKRGQDVALRCDPISGHVSLYWYRQALGQGPEFLTYFNYEAQQDKSGLPNDRFSAERPEGSISTLTIQRTEQRDSAMYRCAVRRGNTGELFFGEGSRLTVL.

This clonotype came up a few times. V usage is TRBV2 and J usage is TRBJ2-5, with a possible D match to TRBD2 (5 bases). V lost 6 bases to trimming and J lost 0 bases, with 5 bases between them. CDR1 and CDR2 (germline): SNHLY, FYNNEI. The CDR3 totals 12 residues. The CDR3 DNA sequence: TGTGCCAGCAGGAGGGACCAAGAGACCCAGTACTTC. Its translation: CASRRDQETQYF.

In its sample, this clonotype was seen a few times. The gene calls are TRBV20-1 and TRBJ1-2, with D possibly being TRBD1 (5 bases). Looked up from germline, CDR1 is DFQATT and CDR2 is SNEGSKA (reference sequence). V was shortened by 6 bases and J by 2 bases, with 19 bases between the two germline ends. This CDR3 spans 15 amino acids. DNA of the CDR3: TGCAGTGCCGAGACCCCAGGGAGACCCAACTATGGCTACACCTTC. Amino acids: CSAETPGRPNYGYTF.